Each of the 6 T cell receptor beta chains below was sequenced from the same sample in a study of shared clonotypes between healthy human individuals. Profiling relied on immunoSEQ multiplex PCR, and the TCRdb table lists in-frame clones only, not all of them. The sample yields nearly 1,000,000 clones, more than 75% seen once. Sequenced sample: memory CD4+ T cells sorted from blood. Subset given: CD45RA-negative fraction. These TCRs come from a man in his late teens or twenties in good health.

This sequence joins TRBV18 and TRBJ2-1; tentatively, D is TRBD1 or TRBD2 (6 bases each). The CDR3 is made up of 14 amino acids. V was clipped by 0 bases and J by 5 bases, with 8 bases between them. From germline, CDR1 is KGHSH and CDR2 LQKENI. CDR3 nucleotide sequence: TGTGCCAGCTCACCACCAGGGGGGCACAATGAGCAGTTCTTC. It yields the protein CASSPPGGHNEQFF.

CDR3 residues: CASNARIGGDTEAFF. DNA of the CDR3: TGTGCCAGCAACGCGAGAATTGGGGGGGACACTGAAGCTTTCTTT. The chain carries TRBV6-1 and TRBJ1-1, with a tentative D call TRBD1 (5 bases). The CDR3 has 15 residues. Trimming took off 7 bases at V and 3 bases at J, with 18 bases between the two ends. CDR1 and CDR2 (germline): MNHNS, SASEGT.

This clone occurred a few times. CDR3 amino acids: CASQITEDMYEQYF. CDR3 nucleotides: TGTGCCAGTCAAATTACAGAGGACATGTACGAGCAGTACTTC. The chain couples TRBV19 to TRBJ2-7; D possibly corresponds to TRBD1 (5 bases). Germline V gene data show CDR1 as LNHDA and CDR2 as SQIVND (reference sequence). The CDR3 has 14 amino acids. Trimming shortened V by 8 bases and J by 4 bases, and 18 bases separated the two germline ends.

The chain uses TRBV7-2 and TRBJ1-3; 8 bases match TRBD1. The junction had 6 bases not matched to a gene; V was cut back by 1 base and J by 4 bases. This CDR3 comprises 16 residues. Germline CDR1 reads SGHTA; CDR2 reads FQGNSA. CDR3 region: CASSLDGTGVGNTIYF. In DNA, the CDR3 is TGTGCCAGCAGCTTAGATGGGACAGGAGTCGGAAACACCATATATTTT.

The V and J genes are TRBV7-9 and TRBJ1-3; D ambiguous. The germline V and J ends were trimmed by 1 base and 2 bases, with 12 bases remaining between them. Germline V gene data show CDR1 as SEHNR and CDR2 as FQNEAQ (reference sequence). This CDR3 contains 16 residues. This CDR3 reads CASSLGQNTPGNTIYF. CDR3 in DNA: TGTGCCAGCAGCTTAGGGCAGAACACCCCTGGAAACACCATATATTTT.

The chain joins TRBV19 to TRBJ2-2, with a possible D match to TRBD2 (7 bases). Germline CDR1 reads LNHDA; CDR2 reads SQIVND (reference sequence). The V end was cut by 7 bases, the J end by 4 bases, with 16 bases between. The CDR3 is made up of 15 amino acids. CDR3 region: CASMGGLASTGELFF. The CDR3 DNA is TGTGCCAGTATGGGGGGGCTAGCGAGCACCGGGGAGCTGTTTTTT.